Listed below are T cell receptor beta chains from one sample, sequenced in a study of blood T cells in healthy people across ages. TCRdb re-called the 5' RACE reads through MiXCR, storing one row per CDR3 protein. The sample lists about 640,000 distinct CDR3 sequences; about 54% were seen once. The material sequenced was blood. The receptors derive from a man aged 55 to 69 in good health. CDR3s include the opening cysteine and the closing phenylalanine or tryptophan. The D gene is left open where the match is weak. Part of the rows lack a size; the others show once, few, many or a class for expanded clones.

>NA|TRBD1|TRBJ2-1|TRBV5-1|16
CASAQRGTGGGNEQFF
TGCGCCAGCGCCCAAAGGGGGACAGGGGGCGGAAATGAGCAGTTCTTC
>NA|NA|TRBJ2-1|TRBV6-1|17
CASSAGGQRDGYNEQFF
TGTGCCAGCAGTGCTGGGGGGCAGCGGGACGGGTACAATGAGCAGTTCTTC
>NA|NA|TRBJ2-5|TRBV7-2|16
CASSLNSARVGETQYF
TGTGCCAGCAGCTTAAATTCGGCCAGGGTAGGAGAGACCCAGTACTTC
>NA|TRBD1|TRBJ2-1|TRBV6-1|15
CASGNTGTGADEQFF
TGTGCCAGCGGAAACACCGGGACAGGGGCGGATGAGCAGTTCTTC
>NA|NA|TRBJ2-5|TRBV6-2/TRBV6-3|14
CASRFGSLPGTQYF
TGTGCCAGCAGGTTCGGTAGCCTCCCCGGAACCCAGTACTTC
>NA|NA|TRBJ2-5|TRBV20-1|13
CSAHPEGKETQYF
TGCAGTGCCCACCCGGAAGGGAAAGAGACCCAGTACTTC
>few|TRBD2|TRBJ2-3|TRBV29-1|13
CSVGVAGGDTQYF
TGCAGCGTTGGGGTAGCGGGGGGAGATACGCAGTATTTT
>NA|NA|TRBJ2-2|TRBV15|15
CATSPGELLTGELFF
TGTGCCACCAGCCCCGGGGAACTCTTAACCGGGGAGCTGTTTTTT
>NA|TRBD1|TRBJ2-7|TRBV6-1|14
CASTKTGISYEQYF
TGTGCCAGCACTAAGACAGGGATATCCTACGAGCAGTACTTC
>NA|NA|TRBJ2-3|TRBV7-2|15
CASSLVTTRGDTQYF
TGTGCCAGCAGCTTAGTCACTACTCGAGGGGATACGCAGTATTTT
>once|TRBD2|TRBJ2-1|TRBV12-3/TRBV12-4|14
CASTSAGGINEQFF
TGTGCCAGCACCTCAGCGGGGGGGATCAATGAGCAGTTCTTC
>NA|TRBD2|TRBJ2-1|TRBV20-1|16
CGASPYARGGENEQFF
TGCGGTGCTTCCCCTTACGCGCGCGGGGGGGAGAATGAGCAGTTCTTC
>once|TRBD1|TRBJ2-4|TRBV4-3|20
CASSQETLSGQGWAKNIQYF
TGCGCCAGCAGCCAAGAAACTTTGTCGGGACAGGGGTGGGCCAAAAACATTCAGTACTTC
>NA|NA|TRBJ2-3|TRBV7-9|12
CASSPASDTQYF
TGTGCCAGCAGCCCGGCTTCGGATACGCAGTATTTT
>NA|TRBD1|TRBJ2-1|TRBV5-1|15
CASSSGPGQDNEQFF
TGCGCCAGCAGCTCGGGACCGGGACAGGACAATGAGCAGTTCTTC
>NA|NA|TRBJ2-1|TRBV6-1|16
CASSETKPRGLNEQFF
TGTGCCAGCAGTGAAACTAAGCCAAGAGGTCTCAATGAGCAGTTCTTC
>few|NA|TRBJ2-3|TRBV24-1|15
CATSDLQDGTDTQYF
TGTGCCACCAGTGATTTGCAGGACGGCACAGATACGCAGTATTTT
>few|TRBD2|TRBJ2-5|TRBV7-2|15
CASSLTSGAQETQYF
TGTGCCAGCAGCCTGACTAGCGGGGCTCAAGAGACCCAGTACTTC